This T cell receptor beta chain originates from a study of OX40 agonist ivuxolimab in advanced cancers. Using immunoSEQ multiplex PCR, the repertoire was profiled, and TCRdb retains in-frame clones only, with some absent. This table has about 19,000 clones, approximately 80% appearing once. CDR3 length equals 11 residues. Germline V CDR1 and CDR2: SEHNR, FQNEAQ (reference sequence). The TCR sequence derives from an adult with an advanced solid tumor such as melanoma, head and neck, liver or kidney cancer. Sample: CD4+ or CD8+ T cells sorted from blood, taken in a trial of the OX40 agonist ivuxolimab. The genes are TRBV7-9 and TRBJ2-5, with TRBD1 as a possible D gene (5 bases). The J call is in doubt because the DNA end fits TRBJ2-7 better. CDR3 in amino acids: CASTQGYEQYF. The CDR3 DNA sequence: TGTGCCAGCACGCAGGGCTACGAGCAGTACTTC.